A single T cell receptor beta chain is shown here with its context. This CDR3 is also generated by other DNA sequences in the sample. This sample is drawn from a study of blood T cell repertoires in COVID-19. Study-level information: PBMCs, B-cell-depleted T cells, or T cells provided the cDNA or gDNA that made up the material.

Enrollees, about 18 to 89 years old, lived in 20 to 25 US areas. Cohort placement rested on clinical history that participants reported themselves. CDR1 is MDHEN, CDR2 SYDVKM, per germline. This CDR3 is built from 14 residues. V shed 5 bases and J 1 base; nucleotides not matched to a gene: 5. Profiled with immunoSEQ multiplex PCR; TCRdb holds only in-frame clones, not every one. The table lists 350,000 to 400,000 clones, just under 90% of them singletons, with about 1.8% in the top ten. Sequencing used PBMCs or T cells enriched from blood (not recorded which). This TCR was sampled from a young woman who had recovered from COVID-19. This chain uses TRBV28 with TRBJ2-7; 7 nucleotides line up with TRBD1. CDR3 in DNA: TGTGCCAGCAGTCCTCCAGGGGGTTCCTACGAGCAGTACTTC. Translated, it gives CASSPPGGSYEQYF.